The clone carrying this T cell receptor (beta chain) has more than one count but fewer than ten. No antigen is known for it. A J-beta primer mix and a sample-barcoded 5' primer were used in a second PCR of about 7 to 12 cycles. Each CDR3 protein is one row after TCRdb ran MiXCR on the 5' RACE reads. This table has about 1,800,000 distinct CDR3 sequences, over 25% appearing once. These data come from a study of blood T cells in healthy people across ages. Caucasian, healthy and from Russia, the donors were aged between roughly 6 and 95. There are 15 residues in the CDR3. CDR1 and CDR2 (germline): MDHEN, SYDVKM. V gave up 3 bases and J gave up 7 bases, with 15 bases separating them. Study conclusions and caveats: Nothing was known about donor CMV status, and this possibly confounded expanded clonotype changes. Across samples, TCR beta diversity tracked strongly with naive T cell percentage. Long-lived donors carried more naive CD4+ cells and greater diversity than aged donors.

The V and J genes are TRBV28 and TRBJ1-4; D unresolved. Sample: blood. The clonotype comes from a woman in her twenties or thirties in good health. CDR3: CASSFRWQSSEKLFF. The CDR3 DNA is TGTGCCAGCAGTTTTCGGTGGCAGTCGAGTGAAAAACTGTTTTTT.